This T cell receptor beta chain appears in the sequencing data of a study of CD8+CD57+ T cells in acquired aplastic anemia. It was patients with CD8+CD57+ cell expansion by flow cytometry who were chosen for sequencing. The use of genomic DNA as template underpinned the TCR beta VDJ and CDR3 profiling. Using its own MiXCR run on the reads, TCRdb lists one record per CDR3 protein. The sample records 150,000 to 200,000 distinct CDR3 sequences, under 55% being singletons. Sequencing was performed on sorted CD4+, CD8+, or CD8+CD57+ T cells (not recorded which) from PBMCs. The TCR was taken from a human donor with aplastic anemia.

The CDR3 is CASGQGGGQPQHF. The CDR3 region has the DNA TGTGCCAGCGGACAGGGCGGAGGTCAGCCCCAGCATTTT. V gene TRBV6-1 combines with J gene TRBJ1-5, with 8 bases aligning to TRBD1. Germline CDR1 reads MNHNS; CDR2 reads SASEGT. V lost 8 bases to trimming and J lost 6 bases; unmatched junction nucleotides: 6. The CDR3 totals 13 residues.